One and the same sample provided the 20 T cell receptor beta chains below, sequenced in a study of blood T cell repertoires in COVID-19. The assay was immunoSEQ multiplex PCR, and TCRdb's table has in-frame clones only and misses some. The profile shows over 400,000 clones, 85% to 90% of them singletons. The sequenced material came from peripheral blood. The receptor source for this set is a woman aged 45 to 65 with COVID-19, enrolled during active disease.

This chain uses TRBV20-1 with TRBJ1-4; no clear D. V lost 7 bases, J lost 4 bases, and 7 bases lay in between. CDR3 length: 11 amino acids. Germline V lookup: CDR1 DFQATT, CDR2 SNEGSKA (reference sequence). CDR3 amino acids: CSVYGNEKLFF. The CDR3 DNA reads TGCAGTGTTTACGGTAATGAAAAACTGTTTTTT.

The chain couples TRBV23-1 to TRBJ1-6, with D unclear. TRBV23-1 is assigned to the ORF class and has an uncertain function. CDR3 length: 16 residues. V dropped 7 bases and J dropped 3 bases, with 16 bases sitting between them. CDR3 residues: CASKPERFFYNSPLHF. The CDR3 coding sequence is TGCGCCAGCAAACCTGAGCGGTTTTTCTATAATTCACCCCTCCACTTT.

This clone was counted a few times. This rearrangement joins TRBV18 to TRBJ1-6; weak D call: TRBD1 (6 bases). The CDR3 extends over 15 amino acids. Trimming removed 3 bases from V and 15 bases from J, with 21 bases in between. Looked up from germline, CDR1 is KGHSH and CDR2 is LQKENI. CDR3 loop: CASSPGTGSILDLHF. DNA for the CDR3: TGTGCCAGCTCACCTGGCACAGGGAGTATACTTGACCTCCACTTT.

This clone has a single count. The J gene is TRBJ2-7, the V gene TRBV11-2; 8 bases are shared with TRBD1. Per the germline V gene, CDR1 is SGHAT and CDR2 is FQNNGV. The CDR3 consists of 14 residues. V lost 5 bases and J lost 2; bases outside the gene matches: 5. The CDR3 loop reads CASSRGTGTYEQYF. DNA for the CDR3: TGTGCCAGCAGCAGAGGGACAGGCACCTACGAGCAGTACTTC.

In its sample, this clone was seen once. This chain joins TRBV23-1 and TRBJ2-7, with TRBD2 matching 10 bases. TRBV23-1 is flagged as an ORF with uncertain function. The CDR3 runs to 15 residues. The ends lost 1 base at V and 2 bases at J; junction bases unmatched: 2. The CDR3 sequence is CASSQWTSGPYEQYF. The CDR3 coding sequence is TGCGCCAGCAGTCAATGGACTAGCGGCCCCTACGAGCAGTACTTC.

The rearrangement joins TRBV5-1 to TRBJ2-2, with 9 bases lining up with TRBD1. This CDR3 region has 15 residues. Germline trimming cut 5 bases from V and 6 bases from J; bases unmatched to any gene: 8. Germline assignment: CDR1 SGHRS and CDR2 YFSETQ. CDR3 sequence: CASRYTGGAPGELFF. The CDR3 DNA reads as TGCGCCAGCAGATACACAGGGGGCGCGCCCGGGGAGCTGTTTTTT.

The chain joins TRBV9 to TRBJ1-6, with D possibly TRBD1 on 5 matching bases. V lost 4 bases and J lost 8, with 16 bases in between. This CDR3 is 15 amino acids long. CDR1 SGDLS and CDR2 YYNGEE come from the germline V gene. CDR3 residues: CASSSPAGGDSPLHF. In DNA, the CDR3 is TGTGCCAGCAGCTCACCCGCGGGGGGGGATTCACCCCTCCACTTT.

V gene TRBV7-9 combines with J gene TRBJ2-7; D is possibly TRBD2 (5 bases). V gave up 7 bases and J gave up 6 bases, with 13 bases separating them. This CDR3 is built from 12 residues. The germline V gene has CDR1 SEHNR and CDR2 FQNEAQ (reference sequence). CDR3 residues: CASTSPGSEQYF. The CDR3 nucleotides are TGTGCCAGCACCTCCCCGGGGAGCGAGCAGTACTTC. The variable domain in full, with the rest retrieved from reference TRBV7-9 and TRBJ2-7, is DTGVSQNPRHKITKRGQNVTFRCDPISEHNRLYWYRQTLGQGPEFLTYFQNEAQLEKSRLLSDRFSAERPKGSFSTLEIQRTEQGDSAMYLCASTSPGSEQYFGPGTRLTVT.

The chain links TRBV11-2 to TRBJ1-1; D gene uncertain. The V end was cut by 1 base, the J end by 4 bases, with 7 bases between. Looked up from germline, CDR1 is SGHAT and CDR2 is FQNNGV. This CDR3 has 13 amino acids. The CDR3 sequence is CASSLGSGTEAFF. CDR3 DNA: TGTGCCAGCAGCTTAGGTTCCGGCACTGAAGCTTTCTTT.

V usage is TRBV19 and J usage is TRBJ1-2, with D possibly being TRBD1 (5 bases). The V end lost 6 bases, the J end lost 2 bases, and 7 bases lay between the germline ends. This CDR3 contains 12 residues. Germline CDR1 and CDR2: LNHDA and SQIVND (reference sequence). Here the CDR3 reads CASRGANYGYTF. In DNA, the CDR3 is TGTGCCAGTAGAGGGGCGAACTATGGCTACACCTTC.

The chain joins TRBV5-1 to TRBJ1-2; D remains ambiguous. This CDR3 comprises 14 residues. V lost 0 bases and J lost 10, with 16 bases in between. Germline CDR1 reads SGHRS; CDR2 reads YFSETQ. The CDR3 reads CASSLETPSMNYTF. CDR3 in DNA: TGCGCCAGCAGCTTGGAGACACCATCTATGAACTACACCTTC.

The CDR3 region has the DNA TGTGCCAGCAGCCAAGACAGGTTTGGGGGCTACACCTTC. As protein: CASSQDRFGGYTF. The V and J genes are TRBV14 and TRBJ1-2; D is unresolved. This CDR3 is 13 amino acids long. V lost 0 bases to trimming and J lost 8 bases, with 10 bases between them. Germline loops: CDR1 SGHDN, CDR2 FVKESK.

The chain links TRBV7-2 to TRBJ2-2; 7 bases match TRBD2. The CDR3 is 15 amino acids. V was clipped by 5 bases and J by 2 bases; unmatched bases: 5. Germline-derived CDR1 and CDR2 are SGHTA and FQGNSA. In DNA, the CDR3 is TGTGCCAGCAGCCGGGCGGGGGACAACACCGGGGAGCTGTTTTTT. Amino acid sequence: CASSRAGDNTGELFF.

V gene TRBV28 combines with J gene TRBJ1-2, with TRBD1 matching 10 bases. With 6 bases clipped from V and 8 bases from J, the junction kept 12 bases outside the gene matches. The CDR3 contains 15 residues. Germline loops: CDR1 MDHEN, CDR2 SYDVKM. Written as DNA, the CDR3 is TGTGCCAGCAGCCCCGGGACAGGGGCTAAATTAGGCTACACCTTC. Its translation is CASSPGTGAKLGYTF.

The gene calls are TRBV24-1 and TRBJ1-4, with no clear D. With 0 bases removed from V and 8 bases from J, the gap between germline ends came to 18 bases. Germline CDR1 is KGHDR and CDR2 is SFDVKD. CDR3 length: 17 residues. The CDR3 sequence is CATSDLQEVGGEEKLFF. CDR3 nucleotide sequence: TGTGCCACCAGTGATTTGCAGGAGGTAGGAGGAGAGGAAAAACTGTTTTTT.

J is TRBJ1-1 and V is TRBV25-1; the match to TRBD1 covers 9 bases. Losses at the gene ends were 5 bases for V and 4 bases for J; bases not matched to a gene: 2. CDR1 is MGHDK and CDR2 is SYGVNS in the germline V gene. The CDR3 consists of 13 residues. The CDR3 protein is CASSKTGGTEAFF. The CDR3 bases are TGTGCCAGCAGTAAGACAGGGGGCACTGAAGCTTTCTTT.

The chain has TRBV24-1 and TRBJ2-2; no definite D call. The CDR3 runs to 15 residues. V was shortened by 2 bases and J by 6 bases, with 12 bases between the two germline ends. Germline V gene sequence: CDR1 KGHDR, CDR2 SFDVKD. This chain's CDR3 is CATSDSRLGPGELFF. The CDR3 DNA is TGTGCCACCAGTGATTCCCGCCTTGGCCCCGGGGAGCTGTTTTTT.

The chain combines TRBV5-4 with TRBJ2-3; D not resolved. The CDR3 covers 13 residues. Germline CDR1 is SGHNT and CDR2 is YYREEE (reference sequence). V dropped 4 bases and J dropped 5 bases, with 11 bases sitting between them. CDR3 amino acids: CASSRDSRDTQYF. The CDR3, as DNA: TGTGCCAGCAGCCGAGACTCTCGAGATACGCAGTATTTT.

V usage is TRBV5-1 and J usage is TRBJ1-2; 8 nucleotides match TRBD1. V dropped 4 bases and J dropped 6; count of bases not matched to a gene: 5. The CDR3 runs 13 residues. Per the germline V gene, CDR1 is SGHRS and CDR2 is YFSETQ. CDR3 sequence (DNA): TGCGCCAGCAGCCCGAAGACAGGGGATGGCTACACCTTC. Translation: CASSPKTGDGYTF.

The genes are TRBV6-6 and TRBJ2-7; maybe TRBD1 (6 bases). The CDR3 spans 13 residues. Trimming left V 7 bases short and J 5 bases short, with 15 bases between. Germline CDR1 reads MNHNY; CDR2 reads SVGAGI (reference sequence). The CDR3 DNA sequence: TGTGCCAGCACCCAGGGGTTTCAGGACGAGCAGTACTTC. Translation gives CASTQGFQDEQYF.